These T cell receptor beta chains were read from a single sample in a study of T cells in Graves' hyperthyroidism and ophthalmopathy. Each CDR3 protein is one row after TCRdb ran MiXCR on the multiplex PCR reads. The sample lists a few hundred thousand distinct CDR3 sequences, around 15% occurring once. Sequences were obtained from blood. The source is a woman in her 30s with Graves' ophthalmopathy. The CDR3 runs from the conserved cysteine through the conserved F or W. Fields, in order: clone size, J gene, V gene, CDR3 protein. Not every row has a clone size; where given, it reads once, few, many or a size class.

>-|TRBJ2-1|TRBV5-6
CASSFAPGSNERFF
>many|TRBJ2-7|TRBV2
CASSEWVGTYEQYF
>-|TRBJ2-1|TRBV18
CASYSPGDRRLNEQFF
>many|TRBJ2-3|TRBV7-3
CASSLGGPVDTQYF
>many|TRBJ2-3|TRBV20-1
CAMAWGDGTDTQYF
>-|TRBJ2-7|TRBV7-9
CASSSRGGDRGRRGTPEQYF
>many|TRBJ1-5|TRBV2
CASSEGRGRNQPQHF
>many|TRBJ1-6|TRBV7-8
CASWGGASSYNSPLHF
>many|TRBJ2-2|TRBV28
CASSFLVGPGFSGELFF
>many|TRBJ1-5|TRBV20-1
CSAGAGTGAGNQPQHF
>-|TRBJ2-7|TRBV15
CATSRDVGKGEQYF
>many|TRBJ2-1|TRBV28
CASTTLGGGAFEQFF
>many|TRBJ2-7|TRBV30
CAWSRDTYEQYF
>few|TRBJ1-2|TRBV29-1
CSVSEGSVGYTF
>many|TRBJ2-3|TRBV27
CASQGEFRSDTQYF
>-|TRBJ2-3|TRBV7-9
CASSSPGQGWDTQYF
>few|TRBJ1-4|TRBV19
CASREGAHEKLFF
>many|TRBJ2-5|TRBV10-3
CAISEVQGAIETQYF
>many|TRBJ1-5|TRBV20-1
CSDRGGGGGPQHF
>many|TRBJ1-2|TRBV20-1
CSASVWNNYGYTF
>many|TRBJ2-3|TRBV18
CASSPGGGQGDTQYF
>many|TRBJ2-2|TRBV7-2
CASSLGYGNGELFF